This record looks at one TCR beta chain sequence and its context. The data are from a study of cytomegalovirus exposure and HLA in healthy donors. It was with 60 Vbeta and 13 Jbeta primers that the PCR ran. Data came from immunoSEQ multiplex PCR; TCRdb stores just in-frame clones and leaves some out. The data show around 70,000 clones, with about 81% seen just once and about 6.8% held by the top ten. Germline CDR1 and CDR2: MNHEY and SVGAGI. The V gene end was trimmed by 8 bases and the J gene end by 4 bases; junction bases not matched to a gene: 13. This CDR3 region has 15 residues. This donor's record omits CMV serostatus.

The sample taken for sequencing was PBMCs. V usage is TRBV6-5 and J usage is TRBJ2-7; 8 nucleotides agree with TRBD1. The origin of this receptor is a human donor in good health. The CDR3 loop reads CASSPDRTGLYEQYF. Here the CDR3 DNA reads TGTGCCAGCTCTCCTGATAGGACAGGGCTATACGAGCAGTACTTC.